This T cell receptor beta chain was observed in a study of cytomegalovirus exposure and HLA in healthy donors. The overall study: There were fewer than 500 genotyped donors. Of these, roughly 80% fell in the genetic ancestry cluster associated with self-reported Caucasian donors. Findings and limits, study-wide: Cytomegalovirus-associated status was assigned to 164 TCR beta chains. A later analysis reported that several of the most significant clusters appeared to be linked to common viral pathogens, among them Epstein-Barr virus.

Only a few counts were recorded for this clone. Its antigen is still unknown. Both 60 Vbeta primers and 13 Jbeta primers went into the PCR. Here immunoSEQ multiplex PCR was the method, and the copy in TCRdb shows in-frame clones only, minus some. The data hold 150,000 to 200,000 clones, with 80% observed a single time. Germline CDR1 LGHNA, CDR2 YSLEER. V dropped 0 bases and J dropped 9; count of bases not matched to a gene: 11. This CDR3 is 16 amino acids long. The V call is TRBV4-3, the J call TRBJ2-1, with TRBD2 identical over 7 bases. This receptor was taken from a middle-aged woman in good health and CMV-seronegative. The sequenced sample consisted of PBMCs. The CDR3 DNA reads TGCGCCAGCAGCCAAGAAGGCGGGAGTTGGTTATCTGAGCAGTTCTTC. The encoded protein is CASSQEGGSWLSEQFF.